These 23 T cell receptor beta chains originate from one sample sequenced in a study of T cells in Graves' hyperthyroidism and ophthalmopathy. What was amplified from RNA transcripts were TCR beta CDR3 regions. The HTBI set primed first-round TCR CDR3 RT-PCR. TCRdb reprocessed the multiplex PCR reads via MiXCR and lists one record per CDR3 protein. The sample includes about 350,000 distinct CDR3 sequences, roughly 20% of them seen just once. The sequenced sample consisted of blood. Receptors originate from a woman in her thirties or forties with Graves' ophthalmopathy.

This clonotype was seen ten or more times. J is TRBJ1-2 and V is TRBV14; D uncertain. The CDR3 is 14 residues long. Trimming cost V 0 bases and J 4 bases, with 9 bases left between them. CDR1 is SGHDN and CDR2 is FVKESK in the germline V gene. DNA of the CDR3: TGTGCCAGCAGCCAAGAAGAAGGCCCCTATGGCTACACCTTC. This encodes CASSQEEGPYGYTF.

This clonotype was counted many times. This chain links TRBV20-1 with TRBJ2-2, with TRBD2 as a possible D gene (5 bases). Trimming cost V 0 bases and J 3 bases, with 14 bases left between them. The CDR3 spans 16 residues. The germline gives CDR1 DFQATT, CDR2 SNEGSKA (reference sequence). CDR3 in amino acids: CSARDQDFWDTGELFF. DNA of the CDR3: TGCAGTGCTAGAGATCAGGACTTCTGGGACACCGGGGAGCTGTTTTTT.

V usage is TRBV12-3 or TRBV12-4 and J usage is TRBJ1-1; no clear D gene. The V gene lost 5 bases and the J gene lost 8 bases, with 9 bases spanning the gap. The CDR3 sequence is 11 residues long. This chain's CDR3 is CASSVTEEAFF. The CDR3 DNA reads as TGTGCCAGCAGTGTGACGGAGGAAGCTTTCTTT.

This clonotype was counted at least ten times. The V and J genes are TRBV11-2 and TRBJ1-1; unclear D gene. Trimming left V 1 base short and J 2 bases short, with 11 bases between. There are 15 residues in the CDR3. CDR1 is SGHAT and CDR2 is FQNNGV in the germline V gene. The CDR3 sequence: CASSLGQSDNTEAFF. The CDR3 DNA follows: TGTGCCAGCAGCTTAGGCCAGAGCGATAACACTGAAGCTTTCTTT.

This clonotype appeared many times. The chain combines TRBV2 with TRBJ2-1, with 10 bases lining up with TRBD2. This CDR3 has 14 amino acids. The germline V gene has CDR1 SNHLY and CDR2 FYNNEI. Trimming took 4 bases from V and 8 from J; bases not matched to a gene: 5. The CDR3 sequence is CASSVASGSHEQFF. CDR3 coding DNA: TGTGCCAGCAGTGTGGCTAGCGGGAGTCATGAGCAGTTCTTC.

This clonotype was picked up many times. This chain joins TRBV20-1 and TRBJ1-1, with D possibly matching TRBD1 (6 bases). This CDR3 contains 16 residues. The V end was cut by 1 base, the J end by 4 bases, with 19 bases between. Germline CDR1 DFQATT, CDR2 SNEGSKA (reference sequence). CDR3 loop: CSARVPTGGRGTEAFF. The DNA of the CDR3 is TGCAGTGCTAGAGTCCCGACAGGAGGAAGGGGCACTGAAGCTTTCTTT.

This clonotype was counted many times. This sequence joins TRBV2 and TRBJ2-7; TRBD1 might be the D (6 bases). The CDR3 contains 15 residues. Germline V gene lookup returns CDR1 SNHLY and CDR2 FYNNEI. The V and J ends lost 6 bases and 2 bases respectively, with 17 bases between them. CDR3 nucleotides: TGTGCCAGCAGCTATTTTAACCGGGACACCTACGAGCAGTACTTC. Translating gives CASSYFNRDTYEQYF. Supplemented by reference TRBV2 and TRBJ2-7, the full variable domain reads EPEVTQTPSHQVTQMGQEVILRCVPISNHLYFYWYRQILGQKVEFLVSFYNNEISEKSEIFDDQFSVERPDGSNFTLKIRSTKLEDSAMYFCASSYFNRDTYEQYFGPGTRLTVT.

This clonotype was detected ten times or more. The chain combines TRBV6-2 or TRBV6-3 with TRBJ2-1; 9 bases match TRBD2. Germline CDR1 and CDR2: MNHEY and SVGEGT. The CDR3 is 15 amino acids. The ends lost 6 bases at V and 3 bases at J; junction bases unmatched: 6. The CDR3 spells CASRREAGGYNEQFF. In DNA, the CDR3 is TGTGCCAGCAGGAGGGAAGCGGGAGGCTACAATGAGCAGTTCTTC.

The chain joins TRBV15 to TRBJ2-1; tentatively, D is TRBD2 (6 bases). The germline V gene has CDR1 LNHNV and CDR2 YYDKDF (reference sequence). The CDR3 totals 17 residues. Trimming took off 0 bases at V and 0 bases at J, with 12 bases between the two ends. The CDR3 is CATSREGTSSSYNEQFF. CDR3 nucleotides: TGTGCCACCAGCAGAGAAGGGACTTCCAGCTCCTACAATGAGCAGTTCTTC.

This chain uses TRBV6-1 with TRBJ1-2; a possible D gene is TRBD1 (5 bases). V was shortened by 5 bases and J by 6 bases, with 13 bases between the two germline ends. Germline CDR1 is MNHNS and CDR2 is SASEGT. The CDR3 has 13 amino acids. The CDR3 coding sequence is TGTGCCAGCAGTAGAGGGACGGACAATGGCTACACCTTC. Translation gives CASSRGTDNGYTF.

This clonotype appeared many times. This sequence joins TRBV15 and TRBJ2-7; possibly TRBD1 for D (5 bases). Germline CDR1 and CDR2: LNHNV and YYDKDF (reference sequence). This CDR3 has 15 residues. Deletions cut 0 bases from V and 6 bases from J, with 15 bases between. CDR3 nucleotides: TGTGCCACCAGCAGAGATCGACCAGGGTACTCCGAGCAGTACTTC. It is translated as CATSRDRPGYSEQYF. Together with reference TRBV15 and TRBJ2-7, the CDR3 gives the full variable domain: DAMVIQNPRYQVTQFGKPVTLSCSQTLNHNVMYWYQQKSSQAPKLLFHYYDKDFNNEADTPDNFQSRRPNTSFCFLDIRSPGLGDTAMYLCATSRDRPGYSEQYFGPGTRLTVT.

The rearrangement links TRBV11-1 to TRBJ2-7, with D possibly TRBD1 on 6 matching bases. Trimming cost V 4 bases and J 6 bases, with 13 bases left between them. The V gene's germline CDR1 is SGHAT and CDR2 FQDESV (reference sequence). The CDR3 loop spans 13 amino acids. The CDR3 spells CASSSRTAGEQYF. CDR3 nucleotides: TGTGCCAGCAGCTCCAGGACAGCCGGCGAGCAGTACTTC.

In its sample, this clonotype was seen many times. This sequence joins TRBV29-1 and TRBJ1-2, with 7 bases identical to TRBD1. With V trimmed by 6 bases and J by 3 bases, 10 bases remained unmatched. Germline V CDR1 and CDR2: SQVTM, ANQGSEA. The CDR3 runs 14 residues. The CDR3 loop reads CSVRDRGTDYGYTF. CDR3 in DNA: TGCAGCGTCCGGGACAGAGGGACCGACTATGGCTACACCTTC.

This clonotype appeared many times. V usage is TRBV15 and J usage is TRBJ1-5, with D unclear. CDR1 and CDR2 (germline): LNHNV, YYDKDF (reference sequence). The V gene lost 2 bases and the J gene lost 0 bases, with 14 bases spanning the gap. This CDR3 contains 17 residues. CDR3 sequence (DNA): TGTGCCACCAGCAGACCACGCGGGGATTTTAGCAATCAGCCCCAGCATTTT. Translation: CATSRPRGDFSNQPQHF.

This chain connects TRBV28 to TRBJ2-6; D remains unclear. CDR1 and CDR2 (germline): MDHEN, SYDVKM. CDR3 length: 15 amino acids. Trimming cost V 6 bases and J 2 bases, with 11 bases left between them. Here the CDR3 DNA reads TGTGCCAGCAGCCCACCGGCAACTGGGGCCAACGTCCTGACTTTC. It codes for CASSPPATGANVLTF.

This clonotype has ten or more counts. The chain recombines TRBV18 with TRBJ2-2, with D unresolved. This CDR3 is built from 15 residues. Germline loops: CDR1 KGHSH, CDR2 LQKENI. Trimming cost V 2 bases and J 4 bases, with 11 bases left between them. The DNA of the CDR3 is TGTGCCAGCTCACCAGGCGTCCCGGGCACCGGGGAGCTGTTTTTT. This encodes CASSPGVPGTGELFF.

The sample holds many counts of this clonotype. V and J are TRBV19 and TRBJ2-2, with 8 nucleotides matching TRBD2. The CDR3 is 16 residues long. The germline V gene has CDR1 LNHDA and CDR2 SQIVND (reference sequence). V lost 4 bases and J lost 4; bases outside the gene matches: 8. For the CDR3, the DNA is TGTGCCAGTAGTAATTCAGCGGGAGTGAGCACCGGGGAGCTGTTTTTT. This codes for CASSNSAGVSTGELFF.

This clonotype was counted between two and nine times. The J gene is TRBJ2-5, the V gene TRBV3-1; weak D call: TRBD1 (8 bases). V lost 7 bases, J lost 3 bases, and 21 bases lay in between. Per germline, CDR1 LGHDT and CDR2 YNNKEL (reference sequence). This CDR3 is built from 16 residues. The CDR3 spells CASNTGGRGSEETQYF. The CDR3 region has the DNA TGTGCCAGCAACACAGGGGGGCGCGGGAGTGAAGAGACCCAGTACTTC.

Ten or more counts support this clonotype. J is TRBJ1-3 and V is TRBV11-1; TRBD1 might be the D (6 bases). Germline V gene lookup returns CDR1 SGHAT and CDR2 FQDESV (reference sequence). V was clipped by 5 bases and J by 4 bases, with 15 bases between them. This CDR3 has 15 residues. The CDR3 loop reads CASSPTDRTGNTIYF. Here the CDR3 DNA reads TGTGCCAGCAGCCCGACGGACAGAACCGGAAACACCATATATTTT.

This clonotype occurred a few times. CDR3: CASRKELAGGFYEQYF. DNA of the CDR3: TGTGCCAGCAGGAAAGAGCTAGCGGGAGGGTTCTACGAGCAGTACTTC. The chain employs TRBV2 and TRBJ2-7; 12 bases match TRBD2. Germline V gene lookup returns CDR1 SNHLY and CDR2 FYNNEI. The V and J ends lost 6 bases and 3 bases, in that order; junction bases with no gene match: 9. There are 16 residues in the CDR3. The variable domain in full, completed from reference TRBV2 and TRBJ2-7, reads EPEVTQTPSHQVTQMGQEVILRCVPISNHLYFYWYRQILGQKVEFLVSFYNNEISEKSEIFDDQFSVERPDGSNFTLKIRSTKLEDSAMYFCASRKELAGGFYEQYFGPGTRLTVT.

This clonotype was seen ten or more times. The chain carries TRBV6-5 and TRBJ1-6, with a possible D match to TRBD1 (5 bases). Germline CDR1 MNHEY, CDR2 SVGAGI. V gave up 0 bases and J gave up 8 bases, with 11 bases separating them. The CDR3 extends over 15 amino acids. In nucleotides, the CDR3 is TGTGCCAGCAGTTACTCAGACGGGGGGGATTCACCCCTCCACTTT. Translated: CASSYSDGGDSPLHF.

This clonotype was recorded many times. The V and J genes are TRBV5-1 and TRBJ1-1; no clear D gene. Trimming cost V 0 bases and J 1 base, with 10 bases left between them. This CDR3 is 15 amino acids long. Per germline, CDR1 SGHRS and CDR2 YFSETQ. The CDR3 sequence is CASSLDGLSNTEAFF. For the CDR3, the DNA is TGCGCCAGCAGCTTGGATGGGCTCTCGAACACTGAAGCTTTCTTT.

This clonotype came up many times. This rearrangement joins TRBV20-1 to TRBJ2-1, with 10 nucleotides matching TRBD2. With V trimmed by 0 bases and J by 6 bases, 8 bases remained unmatched. In germline, CDR1 is DFQATT, CDR2 SNEGSKA (reference sequence). This CDR3 spans 16 amino acids. The chain's CDR3 is CSAREMAWTSGNEQFF. As DNA, the CDR3 is TGCAGTGCTAGAGAAATGGCCTGGACTAGCGGCAATGAGCAGTTCTTC.